Sequencing of this T cell receptor beta chain was carried out in a study of shared T cell receptors in the human thymus. This clone has just a few counts. TCRdb's table, derived via immunoSEQ multiplex PCR, lists solely in-frame clones and lacks some. The repertoire holds 500,000 to 550,000 clones, with roughly 74% as singletons. The same data also went into a second study, on human thymus T cells.

The specimen sequenced was thymocytes. The sequence derives from a boy under three years old with a congenital heart defect.

The CDR3 DNA is TGTGCCAGCAGCCAAGGGAGCGGTCAGCCCCAGCATTTT. Protein product: CASSQGSGQPQHF. This sequence joins TRBV6-5 and TRBJ1-5; D not resolved. The ends were cut back, 6 bases at V and 6 bases at J, with 12 bases in the middle. Germline CDR1 reads MNHEY; CDR2 reads SVGAGI. The CDR3 spans 13 residues.